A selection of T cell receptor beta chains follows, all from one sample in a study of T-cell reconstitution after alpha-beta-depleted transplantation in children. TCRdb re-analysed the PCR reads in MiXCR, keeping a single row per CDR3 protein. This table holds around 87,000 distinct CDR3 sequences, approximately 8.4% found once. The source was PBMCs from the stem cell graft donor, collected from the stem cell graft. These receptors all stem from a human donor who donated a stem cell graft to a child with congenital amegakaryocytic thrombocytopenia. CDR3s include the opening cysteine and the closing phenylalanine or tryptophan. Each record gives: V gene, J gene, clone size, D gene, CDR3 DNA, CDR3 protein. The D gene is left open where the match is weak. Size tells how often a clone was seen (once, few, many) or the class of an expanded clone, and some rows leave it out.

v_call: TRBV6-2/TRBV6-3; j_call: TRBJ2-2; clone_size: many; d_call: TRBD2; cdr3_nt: TGTGCCAGCAGTTACACGGGACTACACACCGGGGAGCTGTTTTTT; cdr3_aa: CASSYTGLHTGELFF
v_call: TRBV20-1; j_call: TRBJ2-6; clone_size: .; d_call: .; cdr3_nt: TGCAGTGCTATAGCAGCCTCTGGGGCCAACGGCCTGACTTTC; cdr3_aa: CSAIAASGANGLTF
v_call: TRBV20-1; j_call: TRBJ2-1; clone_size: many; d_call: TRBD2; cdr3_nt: TGCAGTGCTAGAGGTGGGACTAGCGGGGGGAGCTCCTACAATGAGCAGTTCTTC; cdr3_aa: CSARGGTSGGSSYNEQFF
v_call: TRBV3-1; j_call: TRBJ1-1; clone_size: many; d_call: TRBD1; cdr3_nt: TGTGCCAGCAGCCAGGATCCTTTGTGGGTACAGGGGATGAACACTGAAGCTTTCTTT; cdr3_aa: CASSQDPLWVQGMNTEAFF
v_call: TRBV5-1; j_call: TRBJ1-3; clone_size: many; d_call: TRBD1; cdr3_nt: TGCGCCAGCAGCTTGGCTTCGGGGACAGGGGGAAACACCATATATTTT; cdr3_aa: CASSLASGTGGNTIYF
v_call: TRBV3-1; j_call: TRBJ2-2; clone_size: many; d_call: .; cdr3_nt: TGTGCCAGCAGCCAAGAGTTTTCGGACACCGGGGAGCTGTTTTTT; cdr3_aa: CASSQEFSDTGELFF
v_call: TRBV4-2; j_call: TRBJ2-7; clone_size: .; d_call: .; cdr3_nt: TGTGCCAGGGGCTTTGGGGACCGGTTCTACGAGCAGTACTTC; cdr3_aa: CARGFGDRFYEQYF
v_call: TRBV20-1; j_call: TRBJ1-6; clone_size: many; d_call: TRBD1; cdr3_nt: TGCAGTGCTGGGGACTCGGGACAGGGCTTGAATTCACCCCTCCACTTT; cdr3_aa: CSAGDSGQGLNSPLHF
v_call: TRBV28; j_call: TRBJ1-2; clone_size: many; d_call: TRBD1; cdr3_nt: TGTGCCAGCACGTCCGGGACAGGGTTAGGCTACACCTTC; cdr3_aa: CASTSGTGLGYTF
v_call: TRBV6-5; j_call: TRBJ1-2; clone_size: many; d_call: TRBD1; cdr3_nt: TGTGCCAGCAGACGTCGGACAGGTCCCTATGGCTACACCTTC; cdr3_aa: CASRRRTGPYGYTF
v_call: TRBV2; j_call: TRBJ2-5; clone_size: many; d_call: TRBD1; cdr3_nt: TGTGCCAGCAGTGAACTTACAGGGGTGGTGGAGACCCAGTACTTC; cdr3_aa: CASSELTGVVETQYF
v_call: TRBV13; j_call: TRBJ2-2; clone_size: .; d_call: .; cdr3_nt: TGTGCCAGCAGCCTTACTATTCGGACCGGGGAGCTGTTTTTT; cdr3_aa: CASSLTIRTGELFF
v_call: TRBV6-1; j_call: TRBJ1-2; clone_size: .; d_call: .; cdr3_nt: TGTGCCAGTCGACTACAGGGAGACTATGGCTACACCTTC; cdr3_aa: CASRLQGDYGYTF
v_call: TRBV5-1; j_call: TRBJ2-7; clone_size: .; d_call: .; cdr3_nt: TGCGCCAGCAGCTTGGTGTGGTGGGGGCTGCTCTGGGGGGAGTACGAGCAGTACTTC; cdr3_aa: CASSLVWWGLLWGEYEQYF
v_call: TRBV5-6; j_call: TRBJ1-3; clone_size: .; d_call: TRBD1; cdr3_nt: TGTGCCAGCAGCTTAACGTCCAGGGGGCCCACTGGAAACACCATATATTTT; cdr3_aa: CASSLTSRGPTGNTIYF
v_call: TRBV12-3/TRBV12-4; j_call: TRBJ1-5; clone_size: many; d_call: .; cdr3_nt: TGTGCCAGCAGTTTAACACAGATCAATCAGCCCCAGCATTTT; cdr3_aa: CASSLTQINQPQHF
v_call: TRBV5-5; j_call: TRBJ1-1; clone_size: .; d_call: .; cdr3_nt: TGTGCCATCAGCCCCGGGGTCTTCTGCACTGAAGCTTTCTTT; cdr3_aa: CAISPGVFCTEAFF
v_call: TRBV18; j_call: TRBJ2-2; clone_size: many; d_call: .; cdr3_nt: TGTGCCAGCTCACCATCTTTTCGGCAGATTAACACCGGGGAGCTGTTTTTT; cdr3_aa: CASSPSFRQINTGELFF
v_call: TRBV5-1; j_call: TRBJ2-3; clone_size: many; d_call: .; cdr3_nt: TGCGCCAGCAGCGTTGGACAGAACACAGATACGCAGTATTTT; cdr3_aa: CASSVGQNTDTQYF
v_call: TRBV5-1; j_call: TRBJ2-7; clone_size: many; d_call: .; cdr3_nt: TGCGCCAGCAGCTTGGGATCCCGCGGACCCTACGAGCAGTACTTC; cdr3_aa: CASSLGSRGPYEQYF
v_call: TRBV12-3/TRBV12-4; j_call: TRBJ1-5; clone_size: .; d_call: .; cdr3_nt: TGTGCCAGCAGTTGGGACGGCATCAATCAGCCCCAGCATTTT; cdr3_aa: CASSWDGINQPQHF
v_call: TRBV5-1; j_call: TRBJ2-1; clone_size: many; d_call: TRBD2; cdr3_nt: TGCGCCAGCAGCTTGGTACTAGCGGGAAACAATGAGCAGTTCTTC; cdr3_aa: CASSLVLAGNNEQFF
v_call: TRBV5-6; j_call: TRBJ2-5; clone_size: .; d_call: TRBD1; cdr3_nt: TGTGCCAGGGGCCACAGGGGGCAAGAGACCCAGTACTTC; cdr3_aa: CARGHRGQETQYF
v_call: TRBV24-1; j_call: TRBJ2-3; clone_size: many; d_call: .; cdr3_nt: TGTGCCACCAGTGATCCCTCCGACGGGGTGGGAGATACGCAGTATTTT; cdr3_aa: CATSDPSDGVGDTQYF
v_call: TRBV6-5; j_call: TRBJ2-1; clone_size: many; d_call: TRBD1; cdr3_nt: TGTGCCAGCAGGGGGGACAGGGGGCGACTTGAGCAGTTCTTC; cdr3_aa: CASRGDRGRLEQFF
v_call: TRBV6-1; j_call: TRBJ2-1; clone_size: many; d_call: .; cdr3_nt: TGTGCCAGCAGAACCGCAACAGGGTTCCATCGCTACAATGAGCAGTTCTTC; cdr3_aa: CASRTATGFHRYNEQFF
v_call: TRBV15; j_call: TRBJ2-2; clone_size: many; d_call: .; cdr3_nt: TGTGCCACCAGCAGAGTGAACGTCGGGGAGCTGTTTTTT; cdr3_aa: CATSRVNVGELFF
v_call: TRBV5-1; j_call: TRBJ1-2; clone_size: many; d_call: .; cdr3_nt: TGCGCCAGCAGCTCCCCAAGCAGGGGCCTCTATGGCTACACCTTC; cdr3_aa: CASSSPSRGLYGYTF
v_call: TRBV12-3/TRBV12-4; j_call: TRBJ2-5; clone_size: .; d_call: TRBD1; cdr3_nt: TGTGCCAGCAGCGACAGGGTCGAAGAGACCCAGTACTTC; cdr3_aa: CASSDRVEETQYF
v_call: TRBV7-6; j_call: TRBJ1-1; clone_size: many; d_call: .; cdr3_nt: TGTGCCAGCAGCGAGGGTGCAGAAGCTTTCTTT; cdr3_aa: CASSEGAEAFF
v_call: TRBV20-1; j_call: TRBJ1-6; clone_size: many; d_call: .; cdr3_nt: TGCAGTGCTAGAGGGTGGTCGACTGCCGATAATTCACCCCTCCACTTT; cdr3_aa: CSARGWSTADNSPLHF
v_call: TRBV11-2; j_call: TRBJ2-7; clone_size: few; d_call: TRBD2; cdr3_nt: TGTGCCAGCTCCCTTGGCGGGAGTCCCGAGCAGTACTTC; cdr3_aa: CASSLGGSPEQYF
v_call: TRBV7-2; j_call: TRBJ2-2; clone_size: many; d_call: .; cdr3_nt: TGTGCCAGCAGCTTAGGGAACACGAACACCGGGGAGCTGTTTTTT; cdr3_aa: CASSLGNTNTGELFF
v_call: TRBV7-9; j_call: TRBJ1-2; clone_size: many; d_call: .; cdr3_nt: TGTGCCAGCAGCCTGGGGCCAGAGGCAGCTAACTATGGCTACACCTTC; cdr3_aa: CASSLGPEAANYGYTF
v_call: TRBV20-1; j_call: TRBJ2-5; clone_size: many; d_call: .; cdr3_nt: TGCAGTGGGGGTTCAGGGGCCCAAGAGACCCAGTACTTC; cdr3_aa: CSGGSGAQETQYF
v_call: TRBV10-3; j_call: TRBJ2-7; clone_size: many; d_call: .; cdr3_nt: TGTGCCTCGTCTGATCGCTACGAGCAGTACTTC; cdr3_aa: CASSDRYEQYF
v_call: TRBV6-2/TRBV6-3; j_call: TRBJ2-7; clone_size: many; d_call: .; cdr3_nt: TGTGCCAGCAGCCCCCGGGAAGGTTACTACGAGCAGTACTTC; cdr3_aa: CASSPREGYYEQYF
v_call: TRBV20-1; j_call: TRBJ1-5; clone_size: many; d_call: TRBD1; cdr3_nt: TGCAGTGCTCTTCCAGGGGGCCAGCCCCAGCATTTT; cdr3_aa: CSALPGGQPQHF
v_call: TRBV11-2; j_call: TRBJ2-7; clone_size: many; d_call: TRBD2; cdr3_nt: TGTGCCAGCAGCCCTGGACTAGCCCACGAGCAGTACTTC; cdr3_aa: CASSPGLAHEQYF
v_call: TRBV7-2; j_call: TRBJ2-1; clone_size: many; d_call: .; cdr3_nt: TGTGCCAGCAGCTTAGGGGGTGGCAATGAGCAGTTCTTC; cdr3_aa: CASSLGGGNEQFF
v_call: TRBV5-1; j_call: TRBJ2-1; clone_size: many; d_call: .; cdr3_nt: TGCGCCAGCAGCCTTATATGGGATGAGCAGTTCTTC; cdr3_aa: CASSLIWDEQFF
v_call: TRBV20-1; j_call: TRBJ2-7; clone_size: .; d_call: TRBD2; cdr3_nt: TGCAGTGCTGGAGGGGGTCGGGGGGGCACCTACGAGCAGTACTTC; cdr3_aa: CSAGGGRGGTYEQYF
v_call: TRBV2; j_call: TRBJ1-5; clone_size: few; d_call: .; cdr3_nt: TGTGCCAGCAGTGAGGGCGCAGACGGTGGTCAGCCCCAGCATTTT; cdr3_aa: CASSEGADGGQPQHF
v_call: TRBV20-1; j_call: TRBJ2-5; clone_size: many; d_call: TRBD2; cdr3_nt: TGCAGTGCTCTGGGACTAGCGGGAGTGGGGACCCAGTACTTC; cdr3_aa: CSALGLAGVGTQYF
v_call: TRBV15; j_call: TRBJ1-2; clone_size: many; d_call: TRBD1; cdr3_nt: TGTGCCACCAGCAGAGATATGGCAGGGGGACGGGGCTACACCTTC; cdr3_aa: CATSRDMAGGRGYTF
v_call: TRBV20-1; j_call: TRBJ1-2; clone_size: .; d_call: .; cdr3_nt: TGCAGTGCTAGAGTGCGCCGCAGGGTCCCTGAGTATGGCTACACCTTC; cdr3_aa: CSARVRRRVPEYGYTF
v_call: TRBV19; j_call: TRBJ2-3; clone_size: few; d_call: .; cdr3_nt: TGTGCCAGTAGTATAGATTGGCTTCGCACAGATACGCAGTATTTT; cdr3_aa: CASSIDWLRTDTQYF